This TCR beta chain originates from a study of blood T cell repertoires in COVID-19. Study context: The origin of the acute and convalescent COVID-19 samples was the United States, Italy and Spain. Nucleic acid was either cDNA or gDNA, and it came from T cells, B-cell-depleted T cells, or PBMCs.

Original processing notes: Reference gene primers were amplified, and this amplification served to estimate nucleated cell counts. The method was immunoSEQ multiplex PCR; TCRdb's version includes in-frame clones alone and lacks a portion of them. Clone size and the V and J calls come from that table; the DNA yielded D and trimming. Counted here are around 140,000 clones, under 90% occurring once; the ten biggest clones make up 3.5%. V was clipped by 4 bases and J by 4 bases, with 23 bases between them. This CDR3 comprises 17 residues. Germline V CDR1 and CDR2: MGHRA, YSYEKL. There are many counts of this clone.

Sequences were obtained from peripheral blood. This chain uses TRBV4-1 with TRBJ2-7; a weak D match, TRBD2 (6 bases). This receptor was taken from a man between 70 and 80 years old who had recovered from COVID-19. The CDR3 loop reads CASSPRGGTTRVYEQYF. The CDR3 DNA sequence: TGCGCCAGCAGCCCCCGGGGCGGGACGACCCGGGTTTACGAGCAGTACTTC.